The next 23 T cell receptor beta chains were all read from a single sample in a study of vaccination and CD4 T cells after COVID-19. Their recognized antigens are unknown. Regarding treatment: roughly ten-day PBMC culture with coronavirus spike peptide pools or control peptides (ViraFEST assay). At the Johns Hopkins FTIC core, DNA taken from cultured CD4+ T cells was sequenced by way of the Oncomine TCR Beta short-read assay. One entry per CDR3 protein, called by TCRdb with MiXCR from the PCR reads. The table records 20,000 to 30,000 distinct CDR3 sequences, roughly 40% of them present only once. Sequenced sample: CD4+ T cells from blood, cultured in vitro. The receptors come from a human donor who had recovered from COVID-19.

The chain combines TRBV10-3 with TRBJ1-1; possible D gene TRBD1, 5 bases. Germline CDR1 and CDR2: ENHRY and SYGVKD. V lost 7 bases to trimming and J lost 1 base, with 19 bases between them. This CDR3 is 16 amino acids long. The CDR3 nucleotides read TGTGCCATCACGCCAGCCCAGGGTTTTAAGAACACTGAAGCTTTCTTT. Translation gives CAITPAQGFKNTEAFF.

This clonotype was counted between two and nine times. V is TRBV6-1 and J is TRBJ1-1, with D possibly matching TRBD1 (5 bases). Germline CDR1 is MNHNS and CDR2 is SASEGT. Trimming removed 6 bases from V and 3 bases from J, with 14 bases in between. The CDR3 is 14 residues long. CDR3 nucleotides: TGTGCCAGCAGCCCACTCCGGGACCACACTGAAGCTTTCTTT. Amino acids: CASSPLRDHTEAFF.

The rearrangement links TRBV20-1 to TRBJ2-1; tentative D call: TRBD2 (5 bases). The V gene lost 4 bases and the J gene lost 9 bases, with 19 bases spanning the gap. The V gene's germline CDR1 is DFQATT and CDR2 SNEGSKA (reference sequence). CDR3 length: 14 residues. As DNA, the CDR3 is TGCAGTGCTAAAGCCCCTCTTGCTGGAGGTGAGCAGTTCTTC. It specifies CSAKAPLAGGEQFF.

V gene TRBV5-6 combines with J gene TRBJ2-1, with 13 bases that match TRBD2. The germline V gene has CDR1 SGHDT and CDR2 YYEEEE. This CDR3 has 15 residues. J was trimmed by 9 bases and V by 5 bases; bases with no gene match: 8. In DNA, the CDR3 is TGTGCCAGCAGGGGCGGACTAGCGGGAGCCCTTGAGCAGTTCTTC. Its translation is CASRGGLAGALEQFF.

This clonotype showed up just once. V usage is TRBV19 and J usage is TRBJ2-7; 8 bases match TRBD1. The CDR3 is 14 residues long. CDR1 LNHDA and CDR2 SQIVND come from the germline V gene (reference sequence). The V segment lost 5 bases and the J segment 6 bases; nucleotides outside the gene matches: 9. CDR3 nucleotide sequence: TGTGCCAGTAGTCCCAGGACAGGGCTGATCGAGCAGTACTTC. Translated, it gives CASSPRTGLIEQYF.

Only a few counts were recorded for this clonotype. The V gene is TRBV10-1, the J gene TRBJ2-5; D possibly corresponds to TRBD1 (5 bases). V was trimmed by 8 bases and J by 5 bases, leaving 15 bases between them. Germline V gene sequence: CDR1 WNHNN, CDR2 SYGVQD (reference sequence). This CDR3 region has 13 residues. CDR3 protein: CASGARAGETQYF. CDR3 coding DNA: TGCGCCAGCGGGGCCCGTGCCGGGGAGACCCAGTACTTC.

The chain carries TRBV20-1 and TRBJ1-1; D perhaps matches TRBD1 (5 bases). This CDR3 spans 15 amino acids. V shed 4 bases and J shed 3 bases, with 18 bases lying between them. CDR1 DFQATT and CDR2 SNEGSKA come from the germline V gene (reference sequence). CDR3 in amino acids: CSATGTPPADTEAFF. CDR3 nucleotides: TGCAGTGCTACCGGGACTCCCCCGGCGGACACTGAAGCTTTCTTT.

The chain carries TRBV9 and TRBJ2-6; D possibly corresponds to TRBD1 (6 bases). The CDR3 loop spans 15 amino acids. The germline gives CDR1 SGDLS, CDR2 YYNGEE. V lost 5 bases and J lost 1, with 10 bases in between. The CDR3 DNA is TGTGCCAGCAGTGAACAGGGATCTGGGGCCAACGTCCTGACTTTC. Translating gives CASSEQGSGANVLTF.

The chain carries TRBV20-1 and TRBJ2-1, with 8 bases that match TRBD2. V shed 4 bases, J shed 13 bases, and the junction held 12 bases outside the gene matches. CDR1 DFQATT and CDR2 SNEGSKA come from the germline V gene (reference sequence). This CDR3 spans 13 amino acids. CDR3 sequence: CSAIAITSGGQFF. CDR3 nucleotide sequence: TGCAGTGCTATAGCCATTACTAGCGGAGGCCAGTTCTTC.

The CDR3 is CASSQEHRGSEAFF. The CDR3 DNA reads TGCGCCAGCAGCCAAGAACACAGGGGCTCTGAAGCTTTCTTT. The chain carries TRBV4-3 and TRBJ1-1; 7 nucleotides match TRBD1. Trimming cost V 0 bases and J 6 bases; bases outside gene matches: 4. The germline CDR1 and CDR2 sequences are LGHNA and YSLEER. The CDR3 is 14 residues long.

In this sample, this clonotype turned up a few times. The CDR3 nucleotides read TGTGCCAGCAGCCTTAGCGGGAGAAAGGTCGAGCAGTACTTC. It codes for CASSLSGRKVEQYF. The chain recombines TRBV7-9 with TRBJ2-7; 9 nucleotides agree with TRBD2. The CDR3 is 14 amino acids. The V gene end was trimmed by 5 bases and the J gene end by 6 bases; junction bases not matched to a gene: 8. Germline CDR1 reads SEHNR; CDR2 reads FQNEAQ (reference sequence).

The chain joins TRBV20-1 to TRBJ1-5, with D unclear. The CDR3 has 15 amino acids. CDR1 and CDR2 (germline): DFQATT, SNEGSKA (reference sequence). V lost 2 bases to trimming and J lost 0 bases, with 11 bases between them. Here the CDR3 DNA reads TGCAGTGCTAGATCTCGAGTACTTAGCAATCAGCCCCAGCATTTT. As protein: CSARSRVLSNQPQHF.

The chain has TRBV7-9 and TRBJ2-1; D gene ambiguous. Germline CDR1 reads SEHNR; CDR2 reads FQNEAQ (reference sequence). V was cut by 7 bases and J by 9 bases, with 16 bases left in between. This CDR3 has 13 amino acids. CDR3 nucleotides: TGTGCCAGCACCCCACTCGGGTTCGGTGAGCAGTTCTTC. This codes for CASTPLGFGEQFF. The full variable domain, rest sourced from reference TRBV7-9 and TRBJ2-1, is DTGVSQNPRHKITKRGQNVTFRCDPISEHNRLYWYRQTLGQGPEFLTYFQNEAQLEKSRLLSDRFSAERPKGSFSTLEIQRTEQGDSAMYLCASTPLGFGEQFFGPGTRLTVL.

The gene calls are TRBV6-1 and TRBJ1-1; TRBD1 aligns across 7 bases. The V gene's germline CDR1 is MNHNS and CDR2 SASEGT. V trimming: 6 bases; J trimming: 6 bases; junction bases outside the gene matches: 7. CDR3 size: 13 residues. The CDR3 sequence: CASSLTGSPEAFF. CDR3 nucleotides: TGTGCCAGCAGCCTGACAGGGTCGCCTGAAGCTTTCTTT.

The chain has TRBV10-3 and TRBJ2-4; D is unresolved. V was trimmed by 11 bases and J by 0 bases, leaving 17 bases between them. Looked up from germline, CDR1 is ENHRY and CDR2 is SYGVKD. The CDR3 loop spans 15 amino acids. CDR3 residues: CAASPEYLAKNIQYF. Written as DNA, the CDR3 is TGTGCCGCCAGCCCGGAGTACTTAGCCAAAAACATTCAGTACTTC.

V and J are TRBV24-1 and TRBJ2-2; 8 bases align to TRBD1. The junction had 4 bases not matched to a gene; V was cut back by 3 bases and J by 2 bases. The CDR3 runs to 16 residues. Germline assignment: CDR1 KGHDR and CDR2 SFDVKD. CDR3 region: CATSDKGQVNTGELFF. The CDR3 region has the DNA TGTGCCACCAGTGATAAGGGACAGGTTAACACCGGGGAGCTGTTTTTT.

This clonotype was counted between two and nine times. The rearrangement uses TRBV4-1 and TRBJ1-5; D might be TRBD1 (5 bases). The CDR3 covers 19 residues. Germline values: CDR1 MGHRA, CDR2 YSYEKL. Trimming stripped 0 bases from V and 0 bases from J, with 18 bases between. DNA of the CDR3: TGCGCCAGCAGCCAAGAGTCGGCGCGTGGCAGGGTTAGCAATCAGCCCCAGCATTTT. This translates into CASSQESARGRVSNQPQHF.

Details on this clonotype: The junction departs from the called germline gene at one end, perhaps through a read error. The chain employs TRBV7-7 and TRBJ2-7; 8 bases are a match to TRBD1. CDR1 SSHAT and CDR2 FNYEAQ come from the germline V gene (reference sequence). The CDR3 has 15 amino acids. The CDR3 coding sequence is TGTGCTAGCAGCTTAGCGCCCGGGACAGGCTACGAGCAGTACTTC. Its protein is CASSLAPGTGYEQYF.

By frequency in the sample, this clonotype is medium-sized. The rearrangement links TRBV7-2 to TRBJ1-5, with a possible D match to TRBD1 (5 bases). Germline-derived CDR1 and CDR2 are SGHTA and FQGNSA. Between the trimmed V and J ends, which lost 5 bases and 2 bases, there was a span of 7 bases. There are 13 residues in the CDR3. In DNA form, the CDR3 reads TGTGCCAGCAGCATCAGGGGCAATCAGCCCCAGCATTTT. Protein product: CASSIRGNQPQHF.

The V gene is TRBV6-4, the J gene TRBJ2-7, with a weak D call TRBD1 (6 bases). Germline CDR1 is MRHNA and CDR2 is SNTAGT. This CDR3 is 14 amino acids long. Trimming pared 2 bases from V and 7 bases from J, leaving 15 bases between. CDR3: CASSDAGVSWEQYF. CDR3 nucleotide sequence: TGTGCCAGCAGTGACGCAGGGGTCTCTTGGGAGCAGTACTTC.

The V and J genes are TRBV2 and TRBJ1-5; D unclear. This CDR3 region has 12 residues. Germline assignment: CDR1 SNHLY and CDR2 FYNNEI. Trimming cost V 4 bases and J 7 bases, with 8 bases left between them. The CDR3 spells CASSASGQPQHF. The CDR3 region has the DNA TGTGCCAGCAGTGCGTCTGGCCAGCCCCAGCATTTT. Full variable domain (rest looked up from reference TRBV2 and TRBJ1-5): EPEVTQTPSHQVTQMGQEVILRCVPISNHLYFYWYRQILGQKVEFLVSFYNNEISEKSEIFDDQFSVERPDGSNFTLKIRSTKLEDSAMYFCASSASGQPQHFGDGTRLSIL.

The V and J genes are TRBV7-2 and TRBJ2-7; 7 bases are a match to TRBD1. The germline gives CDR1 SGHTA, CDR2 FQGNSA. V was pared by 5 bases and J by 4 bases, with 11 bases of the junction left unmatched. The CDR3 covers 15 residues. The CDR3 protein is CASSPEQGRRYEQYF. CDR3 bases: TGTGCCAGCAGCCCTGAACAGGGGAGAAGATACGAGCAGTACTTC.

The chain joins TRBV6-1 to TRBJ2-5; D is undetermined. The germline V gene has CDR1 MNHNS and CDR2 SASEGT. Trimming shortened V by 3 bases and J by 1 base, and 12 bases separated the two germline ends. The CDR3 spans 15 residues. The CDR3 sequence is CASSDSLDSQETQYF. The CDR3 DNA reads as TGTGCCAGCAGTGATTCTTTAGACTCCCAAGAGACCCAGTACTTC.